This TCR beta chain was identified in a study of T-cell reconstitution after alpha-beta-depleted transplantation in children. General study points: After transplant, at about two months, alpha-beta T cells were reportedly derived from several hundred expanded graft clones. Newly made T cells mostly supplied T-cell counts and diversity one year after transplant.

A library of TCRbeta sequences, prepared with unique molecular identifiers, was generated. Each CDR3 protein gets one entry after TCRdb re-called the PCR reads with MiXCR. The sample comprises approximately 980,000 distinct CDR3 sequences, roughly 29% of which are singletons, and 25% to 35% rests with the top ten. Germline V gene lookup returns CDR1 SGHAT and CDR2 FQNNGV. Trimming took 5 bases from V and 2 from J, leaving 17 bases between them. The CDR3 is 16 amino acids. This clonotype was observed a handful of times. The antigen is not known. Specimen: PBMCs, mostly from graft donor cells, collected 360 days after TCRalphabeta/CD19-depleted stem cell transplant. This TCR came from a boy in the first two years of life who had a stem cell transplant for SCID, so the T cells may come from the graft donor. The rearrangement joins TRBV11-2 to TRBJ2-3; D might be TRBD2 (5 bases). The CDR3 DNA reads TGTGCCAGCAGCCGACTTAGGGAGCGGCCCACAGATACGCAGTATTTT. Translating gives CASSRLRERPTDTQYF.